The clone carrying this TCR beta chain was seen a single time. This sample is part of a study of blood T cell repertoires in COVID-19. Turning to the study itself: Material from acute and convalescent COVID-19 was sourced from the United States, Italy and Spain. From T cells, B-cell-depleted T cells, or PBMCs came the material, which was cDNA or gDNA.

Authors' analysis steps: Reference gene primers were amplified, and this amplification served to estimate nucleated cell counts. Profiled with immunoSEQ multiplex PCR; TCRdb holds only in-frame clones, not every one. That table is the source of V, J and clone size, and D and trimming were worked out from the DNA. This table has 150,000 to 200,000 clones, about 80% appearing once. The TCR was taken from a woman over 75 with acute or convalescent COVID-19. What was sequenced was peripheral blood.

CDR3 loop: CASSVKSGEKLFF. The CDR3 nucleotides read TGTGCCAGCAGCGTAAAGAGCGGTGAAAAACTGTTTTTT. V usage is TRBV9 and J usage is TRBJ1-4; D gene ambiguous. V lost 1 base, J lost 7 bases, and 8 bases lay in between. The CDR3 totals 13 residues. Germline CDR1 reads SGDLS; CDR2 reads YYNGEE.